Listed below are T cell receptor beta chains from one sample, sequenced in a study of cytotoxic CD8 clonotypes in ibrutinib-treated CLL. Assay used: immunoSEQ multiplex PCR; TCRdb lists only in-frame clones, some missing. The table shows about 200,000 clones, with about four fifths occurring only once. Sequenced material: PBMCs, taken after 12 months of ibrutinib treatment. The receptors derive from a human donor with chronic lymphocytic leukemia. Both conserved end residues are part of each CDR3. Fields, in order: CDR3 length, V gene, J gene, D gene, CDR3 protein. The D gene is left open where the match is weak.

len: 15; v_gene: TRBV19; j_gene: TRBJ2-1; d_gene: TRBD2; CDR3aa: CASSATSGGVDEQFF
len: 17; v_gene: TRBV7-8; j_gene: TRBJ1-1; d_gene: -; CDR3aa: CASSLAVTTPGNTEAFF
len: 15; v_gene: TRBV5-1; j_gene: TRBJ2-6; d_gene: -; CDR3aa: CASTEPGTGANVLTF
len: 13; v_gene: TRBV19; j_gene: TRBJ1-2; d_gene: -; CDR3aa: CASSIAQIYGYTF
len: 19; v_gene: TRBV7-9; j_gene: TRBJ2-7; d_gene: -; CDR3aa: CASSLAAFLGGSNRGEQYF
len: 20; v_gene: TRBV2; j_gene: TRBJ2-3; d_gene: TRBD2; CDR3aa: CASSGPSGRMPFGLTDTQYF
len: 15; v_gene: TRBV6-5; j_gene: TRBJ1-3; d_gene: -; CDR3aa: CASSPTGGSGNTIYF
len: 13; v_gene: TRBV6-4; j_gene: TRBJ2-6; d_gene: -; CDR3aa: CASGVSGANVLTF
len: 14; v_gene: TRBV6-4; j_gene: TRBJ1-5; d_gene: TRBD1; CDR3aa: CASSDQGGNQPQHF
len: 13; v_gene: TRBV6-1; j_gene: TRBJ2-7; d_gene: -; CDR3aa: CASTPGVRYEQYF
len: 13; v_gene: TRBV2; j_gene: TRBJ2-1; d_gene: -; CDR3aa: CASSEKHYNEQFF
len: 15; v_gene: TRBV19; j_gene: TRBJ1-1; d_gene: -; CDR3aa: CASSTQGPMNTEAFF
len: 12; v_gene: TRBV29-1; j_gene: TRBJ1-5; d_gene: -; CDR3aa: CSATGGNQPQHF
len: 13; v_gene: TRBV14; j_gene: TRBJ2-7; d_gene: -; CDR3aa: CASSQVGSYEQYF
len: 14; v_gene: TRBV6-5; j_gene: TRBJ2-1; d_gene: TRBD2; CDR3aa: CASSYTSGYNEQFF
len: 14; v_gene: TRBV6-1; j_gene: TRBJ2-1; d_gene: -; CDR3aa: CATLLGIHYNEQFF
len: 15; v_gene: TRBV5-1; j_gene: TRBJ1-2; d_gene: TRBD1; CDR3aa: CASRPTGGIDYGYTF
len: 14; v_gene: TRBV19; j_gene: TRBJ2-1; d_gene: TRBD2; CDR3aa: CASSRGGPWGEQFF
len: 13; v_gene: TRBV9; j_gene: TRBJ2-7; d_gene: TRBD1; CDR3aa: CASSAGGHYEQYF
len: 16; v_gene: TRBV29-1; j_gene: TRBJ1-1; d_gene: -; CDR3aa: CSAFPHPERGDTEAFF
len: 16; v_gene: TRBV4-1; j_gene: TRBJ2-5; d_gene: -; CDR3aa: CASSQLPGPGGETQYF
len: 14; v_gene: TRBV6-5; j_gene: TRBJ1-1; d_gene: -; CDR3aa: CASSYVPGGTEAFF
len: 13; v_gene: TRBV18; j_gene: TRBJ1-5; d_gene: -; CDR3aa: CASSPLSNQPQHF
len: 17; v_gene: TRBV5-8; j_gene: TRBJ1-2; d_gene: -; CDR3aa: CASSLLQTSRVNYGYTF
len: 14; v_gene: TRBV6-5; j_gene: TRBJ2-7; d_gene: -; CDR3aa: CASSPKGYSYEQYF
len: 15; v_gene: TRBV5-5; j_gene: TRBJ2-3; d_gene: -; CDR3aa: CASSRVGGAKDTQYF
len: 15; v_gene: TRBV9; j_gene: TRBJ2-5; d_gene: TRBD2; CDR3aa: CASSFSGANQETQYF
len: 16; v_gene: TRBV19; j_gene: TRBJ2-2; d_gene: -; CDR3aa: CASSIRGSSSTGELFF
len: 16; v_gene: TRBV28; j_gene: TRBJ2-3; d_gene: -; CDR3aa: CASARQFPYSTDTQYF
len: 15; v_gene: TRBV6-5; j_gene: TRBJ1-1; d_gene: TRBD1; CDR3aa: CASSYSRGPDTEAFF
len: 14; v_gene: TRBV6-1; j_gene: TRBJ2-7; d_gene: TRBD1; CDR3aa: CASTFLQGAFEQYF
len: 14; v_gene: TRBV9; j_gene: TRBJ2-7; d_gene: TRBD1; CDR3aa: CASRRQGVVYEQYF
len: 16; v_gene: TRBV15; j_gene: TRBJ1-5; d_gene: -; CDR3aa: CATSRAPLGPNQPQHF
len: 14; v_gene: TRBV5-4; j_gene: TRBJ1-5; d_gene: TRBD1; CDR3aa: CASSPTGEVQPQHF
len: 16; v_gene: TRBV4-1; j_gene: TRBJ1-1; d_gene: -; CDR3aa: CASSQDRGLLNTEAFF
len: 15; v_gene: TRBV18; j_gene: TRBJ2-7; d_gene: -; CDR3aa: CASSPRLGRASEQYF
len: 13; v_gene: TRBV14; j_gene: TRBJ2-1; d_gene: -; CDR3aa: CASSPTEGDKQFF
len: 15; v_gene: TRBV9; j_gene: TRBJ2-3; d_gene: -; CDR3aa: CASSVVADSTDTQYF
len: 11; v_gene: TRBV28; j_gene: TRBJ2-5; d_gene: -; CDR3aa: CASSSLETQYF
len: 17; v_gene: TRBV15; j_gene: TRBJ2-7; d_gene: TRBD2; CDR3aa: CATSRVELAGILNEQYF
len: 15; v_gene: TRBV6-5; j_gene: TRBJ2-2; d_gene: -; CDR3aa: CASSRGSSGTGELFF
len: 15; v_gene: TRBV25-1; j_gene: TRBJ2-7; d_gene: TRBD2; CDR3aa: CASSASGSTSYEQYF
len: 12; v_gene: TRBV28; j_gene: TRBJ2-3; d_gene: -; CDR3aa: CASSLQGDTQYF
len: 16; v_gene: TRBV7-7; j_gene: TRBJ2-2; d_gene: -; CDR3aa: CASSSEETGGTGELFF